The rows below give T cell receptor beta chains drawn from one sample of a study of PD-L1 blockade in urothelial cancer. Sequencing was performed with immunoSEQ multiplex PCR; in TCRdb, only in-frame clones are kept and a portion is missing. The data show 35,000 to 55,000 clones, about 88% seen once. The specimen comprised PBMCs, sampled around atezolizumab (anti-PD-L1) treatment. The receptors here all came from a woman aged 60 to 75 with urothelial cancer. CDR3s include the opening cysteine and the closing phenylalanine or tryptophan. Each record gives: V gene, D gene, clone size, J gene, CDR3 protein, CDR3 DNA. The D gene is left open where the match is weak. Expanded clones are given a class, and other clones once, few, many or no size at all.

V gene: TRBV7-3; D gene: TRBD2; clone size: once; J gene: TRBJ2-4; CDR3 protein: CASSATSGGVAKNIQYF; CDR3 DNA: TGTGCCAGCAGCGCGACTAGCGGGGGGGTAGCCAAAAACATTCAGTACTTC
V gene: TRBV5-6; D gene: TRBD2; clone size: NA; J gene: TRBJ2-7; CDR3 protein: CASHAYGAGGAGQYF; CDR3 DNA: TGTGCCAGTCACGCCTATGGCGCCGGGGGGGCGGGACAGTACTTC
V gene: TRBV4-2; D gene: TRBD1; clone size: NA; J gene: TRBJ1-2; CDR3 protein: CASSQGWTGRSGVYGYTF; CDR3 DNA: TGTGCCAGCAGCCAAGGATGGACAGGGCGAAGTGGGGTCTATGGCTACACCTTC
V gene: TRBV11-1; D gene: NA; clone size: NA; J gene: TRBJ1-4; CDR3 protein: CASSSSGVPNEKLFF; CDR3 DNA: TGTGCCAGCAGCTCTAGTGGAGTGCCTAATGAAAAACTGTTTTTT
V gene: TRBV29-1; D gene: TRBD2; clone size: few; J gene: TRBJ2-3; CDR3 protein: CSGTSGETSTDTQYF; CDR3 DNA: TGCAGCGGGACTAGCGGGGAGACTAGCACAGATACGCAGTATTTT
V gene: TRBV18; D gene: NA; clone size: NA; J gene: TRBJ1-5; CDR3 protein: CASSHTRGGQPQHF; CDR3 DNA: TGTGCCAGCTCGCACACTCGGGGAGGTCAGCCCCAGCATTTT
V gene: TRBV6-1; D gene: TRBD1; clone size: NA; J gene: TRBJ2-2; CDR3 protein: CASSELSGGTGELFF; CDR3 DNA: TGTGCCAGCAGTGAATTGTCAGGGGGCACCGGGGAGCTGTTTTTT
V gene: TRBV2; D gene: TRBD2; clone size: NA; J gene: TRBJ2-1; CDR3 protein: CASSDKGLAGGPEQFF; CDR3 DNA: TGTGCCAGCAGTGATAAGGGACTAGCGGGAGGGCCTGAGCAGTTCTTC
V gene: TRBV11-2; D gene: TRBD2; clone size: NA; J gene: TRBJ2-5; CDR3 protein: CASSLGSGLAETQYF; CDR3 DNA: TGTGCCAGCAGCTTAGGGAGTGGACTAGCAGAGACCCAGTACTTC
V gene: TRBV7-8; D gene: TRBD1; clone size: NA; J gene: TRBJ1-2; CDR3 protein: CASSLDVRGVGYTF; CDR3 DNA: TGTGCCAGCAGCTTAGATGTCAGGGGGGTTGGCTACACCTTC
V gene: TRBV11-2; D gene: NA; clone size: NA; J gene: TRBJ1-6; CDR3 protein: CASSLAGLGGLSNSPLHF; CDR3 DNA: TGTGCCAGCAGCTTAGCGGGGTTGGGGGGGCTCTCTAATTCACCCCTCCACTTT
V gene: TRBV18; D gene: TRBD2; clone size: NA; J gene: TRBJ2-3; CDR3 protein: CASSPSSGVVTDTQYF; CDR3 DNA: TGTGCCAGCTCACCTTCTAGCGGAGTGGTCACAGATACGCAGTATTTT
V gene: TRBV2; D gene: NA; clone size: NA; J gene: TRBJ2-1; CDR3 protein: CASTRQNIDEQFF; CDR3 DNA: TGTGCCAGCACTCGACAGAACATCGATGAGCAGTTCTTC
V gene: TRBV18; D gene: TRBD2; clone size: NA; J gene: TRBJ2-7; CDR3 protein: CASSPSASGMGEQYF; CDR3 DNA: TGTGCCAGCTCACCATCGGCTAGCGGGATGGGAGAGCAGTACTTC
V gene: TRBV20-1; D gene: NA; clone size: NA; J gene: TRBJ2-3; CDR3 protein: CSAPQGDTQYF; CDR3 DNA: TGCAGTGCGCCCCAGGGAGATACGCAGTATTTT
V gene: TRBV7-2; D gene: TRBD1; clone size: NA; J gene: TRBJ1-2; CDR3 protein: CATQTGGYGYTF; CDR3 DNA: TGTGCCACTCAAACAGGGGGATATGGCTACACCTTC
V gene: TRBV19; D gene: TRBD2; clone size: NA; J gene: TRBJ2-1; CDR3 protein: CASSRTSGQNNEQFF; CDR3 DNA: TGTGCCAGTAGTCGGACTAGCGGACAGAACAATGAGCAGTTCTTC
V gene: TRBV7-8; D gene: TRBD1; clone size: NA; J gene: TRBJ2-7; CDR3 protein: CASSLIRDRDSHEQYF; CDR3 DNA: TGTGCCAGCAGCCTCATCCGGGACAGGGACAGCCACGAGCAGTACTTC
V gene: TRBV28; D gene: TRBD1; clone size: NA; J gene: TRBJ1-2; CDR3 protein: CAAARAGGDLDGYTF; CDR3 DNA: TGTGCCGCCGCGAGGGCAGGGGGCGACCTTGATGGCTACACCTTC
V gene: TRBV5-4; D gene: NA; clone size: NA; J gene: TRBJ2-5; CDR3 protein: CASSSAWSGGQETQYF; CDR3 DNA: TGTGCCAGCAGCTCTGCCTGGAGTGGGGGGCAAGAGACCCAGTACTTC
V gene: TRBV7-2; D gene: NA; clone size: NA; J gene: TRBJ2-3; CDR3 protein: CASSPIRGGTDTQYF; CDR3 DNA: TGTGCCAGCAGCCCGATCAGGGGGGGCACAGATACGCAGTATTTT
V gene: TRBV10-2; D gene: TRBD2; clone size: NA; J gene: TRBJ2-7; CDR3 protein: CASRRTSGSFHEQYF; CDR3 DNA: TGCGCCAGCAGACGGACTAGCGGGAGTTTCCACGAGCAGTACTTC
V gene: TRBV19; D gene: TRBD2; clone size: few; J gene: TRBJ2-1; CDR3 protein: CASSIIAGPYNEQFF; CDR3 DNA: TGTGCCAGTAGTATAATAGCGGGGCCATACAATGAGCAGTTCTTC
V gene: TRBV7-9; D gene: NA; clone size: NA; J gene: TRBJ1-6; CDR3 protein: CASLPQGGNSPLHF; CDR3 DNA: TGTGCCTCTCTACCCCAGGGTGGAAATTCACCCCTCCACTTT
V gene: TRBV4-3; D gene: TRBD2; clone size: NA; J gene: TRBJ2-1; CDR3 protein: CASSRQAGAYNEQFF; CDR3 DNA: TGCGCCAGCAGCCGTCAAGCGGGAGCGTACAATGAGCAGTTCTTC
V gene: TRBV6-5; D gene: NA; clone size: few; J gene: TRBJ2-7; CDR3 protein: CASTLYQGGNEQYF; CDR3 DNA: TGTGCCAGCACCCTATACCAGGGTGGGAACGAGCAGTACTTC
V gene: TRBV27; D gene: TRBD1; clone size: medium-sized; J gene: TRBJ2-2; CDR3 protein: CASSLTGGSPGELFF; CDR3 DNA: TGTGCCAGCAGTTTGACAGGGGGGAGTCCCGGGGAGCTGTTTTTT
V gene: TRBV4-2; D gene: TRBD2; clone size: NA; J gene: TRBJ2-3; CDR3 protein: CASSQAGTTSTDTQYF; CDR3 DNA: TGTGCCAGCAGCCAAGCGGGGACTACTAGCACAGATACGCAGTATTTT
V gene: TRBV7-9; D gene: TRBD2; clone size: NA; J gene: TRBJ2-3; CDR3 protein: CASSSVLAGATDTQYF; CDR3 DNA: TGTGCCAGCAGCTCAGTACTAGCGGGGGCCACAGATACGCAGTATTTT
V gene: TRBV11-2; D gene: NA; clone size: NA; J gene: TRBJ2-2; CDR3 protein: CASSLRSQSLTGELFF; CDR3 DNA: TGTGCCAGCAGCTTACGATCGCAGTCGCTCACCGGGGAGCTGTTTTTT
V gene: TRBV5-4; D gene: NA; clone size: NA; J gene: TRBJ1-4; CDR3 protein: CASSLGQNEKLFF; CDR3 DNA: TGTGCCAGCAGCTTGGGACAGAATGAAAAACTGTTTTTT
V gene: TRBV11-2; D gene: NA; clone size: NA; J gene: TRBJ1-3; CDR3 protein: CASSLVVRSHSGNTIYF; CDR3 DNA: TGTGCCAGCAGCTTAGTGGTCAGATCACACTCTGGAAACACCATATATTTT
V gene: TRBV18; D gene: NA; clone size: NA; J gene: TRBJ1-3; CDR3 protein: CASSLGQRNTIYF; CDR3 DNA: TGTGCCAGCTCACTCGGACAGAGAAACACCATATATTTT
V gene: TRBV6-5; D gene: NA; clone size: NA; J gene: TRBJ2-3; CDR3 protein: CASSYSSQGTDTQYF; CDR3 DNA: TGTGCCAGCAGTTACTCATCCCAGGGCACAGATACGCAGTATTTT
V gene: TRBV28; D gene: NA; clone size: NA; J gene: TRBJ2-1; CDR3 protein: CASSVPHANYNEQFF; CDR3 DNA: TGTGCCAGCAGCGTTCCTCACGCTAACTACAATGAGCAGTTCTTC
V gene: TRBV7-2; D gene: TRBD2; clone size: once; J gene: TRBJ2-1; CDR3 protein: CASSSGTSVPPYNEQFF; CDR3 DNA: TGTGCCAGCAGCAGTGGGACTAGCGTCCCTCCCTACAATGAGCAGTTCTTC
V gene: TRBV5-6; D gene: TRBD1; clone size: NA; J gene: TRBJ2-2; CDR3 protein: CASSPIQGVGGELFF; CDR3 DNA: TGTGCCAGCAGCCCCATACAGGGGGTTGGCGGGGAGCTGTTTTTT
V gene: TRBV9; D gene: NA; clone size: NA; J gene: TRBJ2-2; CDR3 protein: CASRDWNTGELFF; CDR3 DNA: TGTGCCAGCAGAGACTGGAACACCGGGGAGCTGTTTTTT
V gene: TRBV19; D gene: TRBD2; clone size: NA; J gene: TRBJ2-1; CDR3 protein: CASSLLAGGTEQFF; CDR3 DNA: TGTGCCAGTAGCCTTCTAGCGGGGGGGACGGAGCAGTTCTTC
V gene: TRBV28; D gene: NA; clone size: NA; J gene: TRBJ1-5; CDR3 protein: CASSSRVAQRPQHF; CDR3 DNA: TGTGCCAGCAGTTCCCGGGTCGCTCAAAGGCCCCAGCATTTT
V gene: TRBV7-9; D gene: NA; clone size: NA; J gene: TRBJ2-1; CDR3 protein: CASSLWRARDEQFF; CDR3 DNA: TGTGCCAGCAGCTTATGGAGGGCACGGGATGAGCAGTTCTTC
V gene: TRBV6-1; D gene: NA; clone size: NA; J gene: TRBJ2-5; CDR3 protein: CASSANRATETQYF; CDR3 DNA: TGTGCCAGCAGTGCGAACAGGGCAACAGAGACCCAGTACTTC
V gene: TRBV7-2; D gene: TRBD2; clone size: NA; J gene: TRBJ2-5; CDR3 protein: CASSLALLAGQETQYF; CDR3 DNA: TGTGCCAGCAGCTTAGCGCTCCTAGCGGGACAAGAGACCCAGTACTTC
V gene: TRBV2; D gene: NA; clone size: NA; J gene: TRBJ2-1; CDR3 protein: CASSGSPYNEQFF; CDR3 DNA: TGTGCCAGCAGCGGGAGCCCCTACAATGAGCAGTTCTTC
V gene: TRBV19; D gene: TRBD1; clone size: NA; J gene: TRBJ1-2; CDR3 protein: CASSITGGAYGYTF; CDR3 DNA: TGTGCCAGTAGTATCACAGGGGGCGCGTATGGCTACACCTTC
V gene: TRBV18; D gene: NA; clone size: NA; J gene: TRBJ2-1; CDR3 protein: CASSPTMGSYNEQFF; CDR3 DNA: TGTGCCAGCTCACCCACTATGGGTTCCTACAATGAGCAGTTCTTC
V gene: TRBV6-5; D gene: NA; clone size: NA; J gene: TRBJ2-1; CDR3 protein: CASSYWGQYNEQFF; CDR3 DNA: TGTGCCAGCAGTTACTGGGGCCAGTACAATGAGCAGTTCTTC
V gene: TRBV15; D gene: NA; clone size: NA; J gene: TRBJ2-5; CDR3 protein: CATSREGASWETQYF; CDR3 DNA: TGTGCCACCAGCAGAGAGGGGGCGTCTTGGGAGACCCAGTACTTC
V gene: TRBV15; D gene: TRBD1; clone size: NA; J gene: TRBJ2-5; CDR3 protein: CATSSARLGGPQETQYF; CDR3 DNA: TGTGCCACCAGCAGTGCCCGCTTAGGGGGCCCCCAAGAGACCCAGTACTTC
V gene: TRBV27; D gene: NA; clone size: NA; J gene: TRBJ2-7; CDR3 protein: CASRQTGFGEQYF; CDR3 DNA: TGTGCCAGCAGACAGACAGGTTTTGGGGAGCAGTACTTC
V gene: TRBV5-1; D gene: TRBD2; clone size: NA; J gene: TRBJ2-3; CDR3 protein: CASSLELAGGPGDTQYF; CDR3 DNA: TGCGCCAGCAGCTTGGAACTAGCGGGAGGGCCTGGAGATACGCAGTATTTT
V gene: TRBV4-3; D gene: TRBD2; clone size: NA; J gene: TRBJ2-7; CDR3 protein: CASSQERLAGRYEQYF; CDR3 DNA: TGCGCCAGCAGCCAAGAAAGGCTAGCGGGACGGTACGAGCAGTACTTC
V gene: TRBV11-3; D gene: TRBD1; clone size: NA; J gene: TRBJ2-7; CDR3 protein: CASSFGTDYEQYF; CDR3 DNA: TGTGCCAGCAGCTTCGGGACAGACTACGAGCAGTACTTC
V gene: TRBV7-2; D gene: NA; clone size: medium-sized; J gene: TRBJ1-1; CDR3 protein: CASSLEQFEAFF; CDR3 DNA: TGTGCCAGCAGCTTAGAACAGTTTGAAGCTTTCTTT
V gene: TRBV11-2; D gene: NA; clone size: NA; J gene: TRBJ2-3; CDR3 protein: CASSRWSDRQYF; CDR3 DNA: TGTGCCAGCAGCCGCTGGTCAGATCGGCAGTATTTT
V gene: TRBV7-9; D gene: NA; clone size: NA; J gene: TRBJ1-5; CDR3 protein: CASSLRGGQPQHF; CDR3 DNA: TGTGCCAGCAGCTTGAGGGGAGGTCAGCCCCAGCATTTT